This TCR beta chain originates from a study of T-cell memory formation after mild COVID-19. Study overall: In these data, TCR clusters were largely donor specific. General study points: There was no confirmation that second-wave clones peaking on day 37 were SARS-CoV-2 specific.

This clonotype occurred a few times. Its matching antigen is unknown. TCRdb used MiXCR to reprocess the 5' RACE reads, holding one entry per CDR3 protein. The repertoire holds fewer than 110,000 distinct CDR3 sequences, around 14% seen once, with 39% in the top ten. In germline, CDR1 is MGHRA, CDR2 YSYEKL. With V trimmed by 3 bases and J by 3 bases, 21 bases remained unmatched. The CDR3 is 20 amino acids. The sequenced sample was PBMCs or a T cell subset sorted from them (not recorded which). The V gene is TRBV4-1, the J gene TRBJ1-2; TRBD1 matches at 8 bases. The TCR comes from a man aged 18 to 29 who had mild COVID-19 (a few samples of this study predate the infection). Cell type and time point are not known. The CDR3 region is CASSQGGLRIRDRMDYGYTF. As DNA, the CDR3 is TGCGCCAGCAGCCAGGGTGGGCTACGCATAAGGGACAGGATGGACTATGGCTACACCTTC.